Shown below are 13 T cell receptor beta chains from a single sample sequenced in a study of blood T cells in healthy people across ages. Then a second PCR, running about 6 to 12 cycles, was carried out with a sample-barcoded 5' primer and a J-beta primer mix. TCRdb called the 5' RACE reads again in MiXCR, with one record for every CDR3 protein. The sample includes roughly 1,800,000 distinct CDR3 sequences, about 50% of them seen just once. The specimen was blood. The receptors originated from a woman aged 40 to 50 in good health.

CDR3 residues: CSVEEAGGSEQYF. The CDR3 DNA is TGCAGCGTTGAAGAGGCGGGGGGGAGTGAGCAGTACTTC. The chain has TRBV29-1 and TRBJ2-7, with TRBD2 identical over 9 bases. This CDR3 has 13 residues. Trimming at V came to 0 bases and at J to 7 bases, leaving 4 bases not matched to a gene. CDR1 is SQVTM and CDR2 is ANQGSEA in the germline V gene.

The CDR3 nucleotides are TGTGCCAGCAGTGAAGGGTCGGGGGTATACAATCAGCCCCAGCATTTT. Translated, it gives CASSEGSGVYNQPQHF. The chain uses TRBV6-1 and TRBJ1-5, with D perhaps TRBD1 (5 bases). Germline V gene sequence: CDR1 MNHNS, CDR2 SASEGT. Trimming stripped 1 base from V and 3 bases from J, with 13 bases between. This CDR3 has 16 residues.

The DNA of the CDR3 is TGCGCCAGCAGCTCGGGAGGATTGGGGCAGTACTTC. Translated, it gives CASSSGGLGQYF. V and J are TRBV5-1 and TRBJ2-7; the match to TRBD2 covers 7 bases. Unmatched junction bases numbered 6, after V lost 3 bases and J lost 9 bases. Germline V gene data show CDR1 as SGHRS and CDR2 as YFSETQ. CDR3 length equals 12 residues.

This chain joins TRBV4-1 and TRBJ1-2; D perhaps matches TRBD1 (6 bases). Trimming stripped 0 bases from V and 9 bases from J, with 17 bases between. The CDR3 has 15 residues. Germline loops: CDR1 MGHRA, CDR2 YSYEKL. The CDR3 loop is CASSQEGQGTDSYTF. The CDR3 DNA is TGCGCCAGCAGCCAAGAAGGTCAGGGGACGGATAGCTACACCTTC.

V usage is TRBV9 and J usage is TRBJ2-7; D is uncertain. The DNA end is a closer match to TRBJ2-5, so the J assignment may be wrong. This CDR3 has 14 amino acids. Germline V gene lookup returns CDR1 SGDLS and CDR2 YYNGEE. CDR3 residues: CASSVAARKETQYF. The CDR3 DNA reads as TGTGCCAGCAGCGTAGCGGCGCGGAAAGAGACCCAGTACTTC.

The CDR3 region is CSAEGTSGGEQFF. The CDR3 bases are TGCAGTGCTGAGGGGACTAGCGGTGGCGAGCAGTTCTTC. The chain joins TRBV20-1 to TRBJ2-1, with 11 bases aligning to TRBD2. J gave up 10 bases and V 5 bases, and 7 bases lay outside the gene matches. The germline CDR1 and CDR2 sequences are DFQATT and SNEGSKA (reference sequence). The CDR3 runs 13 residues.

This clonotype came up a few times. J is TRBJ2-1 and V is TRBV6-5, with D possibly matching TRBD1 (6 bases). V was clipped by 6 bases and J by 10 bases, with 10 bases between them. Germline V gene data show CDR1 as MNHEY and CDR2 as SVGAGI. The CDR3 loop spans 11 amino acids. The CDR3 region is CASSAGTEQFF. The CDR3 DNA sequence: TGTGCCAGCAGCGCCGGGACAGAGCAGTTCTTC.

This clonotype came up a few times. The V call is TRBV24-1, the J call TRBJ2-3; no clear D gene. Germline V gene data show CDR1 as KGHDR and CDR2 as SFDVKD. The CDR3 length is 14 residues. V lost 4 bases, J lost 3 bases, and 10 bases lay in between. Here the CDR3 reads CATSDSRWTDTQYF. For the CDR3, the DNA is TGTGCCACCAGTGACTCGCGGTGGACAGATACGCAGTATTTT.

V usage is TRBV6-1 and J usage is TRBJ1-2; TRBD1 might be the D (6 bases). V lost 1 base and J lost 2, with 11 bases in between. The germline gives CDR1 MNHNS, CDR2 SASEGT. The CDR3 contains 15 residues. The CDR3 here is CASSEEQGANYGYTF. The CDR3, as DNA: TGTGCCAGCAGTGAAGAACAGGGTGCGAACTATGGCTACACCTTC.

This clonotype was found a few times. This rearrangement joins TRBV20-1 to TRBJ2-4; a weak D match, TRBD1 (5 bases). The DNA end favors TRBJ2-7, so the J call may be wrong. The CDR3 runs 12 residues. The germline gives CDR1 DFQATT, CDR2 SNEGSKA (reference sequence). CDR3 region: CSASWQGNEQYF. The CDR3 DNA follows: TGCAGTGCTAGTTGGCAGGGAAACGAGCAGTACTTC.

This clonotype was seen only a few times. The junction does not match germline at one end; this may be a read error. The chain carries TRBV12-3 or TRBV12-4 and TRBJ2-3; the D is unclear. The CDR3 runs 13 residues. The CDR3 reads CASMGGDTDAQYF. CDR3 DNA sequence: TGTGCCAGCATGGGCGGCGACACAGATGCGCAGTATTTT.

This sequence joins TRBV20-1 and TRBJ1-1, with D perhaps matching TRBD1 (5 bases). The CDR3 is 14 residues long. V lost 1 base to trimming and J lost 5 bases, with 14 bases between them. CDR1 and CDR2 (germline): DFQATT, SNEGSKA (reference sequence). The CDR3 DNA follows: TGCAGTGCTAGAGGAGGCAGGGAGGTAACTGAAGCTTTCTTT. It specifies CSARGGREVTEAFF.

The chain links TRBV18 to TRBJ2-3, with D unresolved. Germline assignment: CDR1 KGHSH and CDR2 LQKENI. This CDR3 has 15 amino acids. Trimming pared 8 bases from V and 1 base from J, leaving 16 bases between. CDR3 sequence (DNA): TGTGCCAGCGCCGTCAACCCAGGTGGCACAGATACGCAGTATTTT. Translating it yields CASAVNPGGTDTQYF.